The 32 T cell receptor beta chains presented below share a single source sample, sequenced in a study of CD8 T cells in Susac syndrome. An input of about 0.5 to 1 ug of RNA was subjected to reverse transcription using random hexamers. TCRdb ran MiXCR on the immunoSEQ multiplex PCR reads and lists one entry per CDR3 protein. Among under 200,000 distinct CDR3 sequences listed, 90% to 97% were seen once. The sequenced sample consisted of CD4+ T cells from PBMCs. These receptors were obtained from a human donor with Susac syndrome.

The rearrangement uses TRBV2 and TRBJ1-2; D unclear. Germline CDR1 and CDR2: SNHLY and FYNNEI. CDR3 length: 13 residues. V shed 6 bases and J shed 7 bases, with 15 bases lying between them. CDR3 bases: TGTGCCAGCAGGGCCCGGGAGCTCCCTGGCTACACCTTC. Protein sequence: CASRARELPGYTF.

This clonotype has only one observation. The J gene is TRBJ2-7, the V gene TRBV20-1, with TRBD1 matching 9 bases. The CDR3 runs to 13 residues. From germline, CDR1 is DFQATT and CDR2 SNEGSKA (reference sequence). J lost 4 bases, V lost 6 bases, and 7 bases had no gene match. The CDR3 nucleotides read TGCAGTGCCCCCGGGACAGGGATTTACGAGCAGTACTTC. Protein: CSAPGTGIYEQYF.

The V gene is TRBV29-1, the J gene TRBJ2-7; TRBD1 matches 10 bases. Looked up from germline, CDR1 is SQVTM and CDR2 is ANQGSEA. This CDR3 has 15 residues. Germline trimming cut 5 bases from V and 6 bases from J; bases unmatched to any gene: 13. CDR3 amino acids: CSVRPGGQGSREQYF. CDR3 DNA: TGCAGCGTTCGCCCCGGGGGACAGGGGAGTCGCGAGCAGTACTTC.

J is TRBJ2-1 and V is TRBV29-1; 13 bases align to TRBD2. The J segment lost 9 bases and the V segment lost 2 bases, leaving 4 bases of the junction unmatched. This CDR3 region has 14 residues. Germline-derived CDR1 and CDR2 are SQVTM and ANQGSEA. CDR3 sequence: CSVETSGGAVEQFF. The CDR3 nucleotides read TGCAGCGTTGAAACTAGCGGGGGGGCGGTTGAGCAGTTCTTC.

V is TRBV7-9 and J is TRBJ2-5; the D gene is possibly TRBD2 (6 bases). CDR1 is SEHNR, CDR2 FQNEAQ, per germline (reference sequence). V was clipped by 7 bases and J by 5 bases, with 14 bases between them. The CDR3 length is 13 residues. The CDR3 sequence is CASTPLAEETQYF. DNA of the CDR3: TGTGCCAGCACCCCATTAGCGGAGGAGACCCAGTACTTC.

V usage is TRBV6-2 or TRBV6-3 and J usage is TRBJ1-1; D gene unclear. Per the germline V gene, CDR1 is MNHEY and CDR2 is SVGEGT. The CDR3 consists of 10 residues. The V end lost 7 bases, the J end lost 7 bases, and 7 bases lay between the germline ends. CDR3 sequence reads: CASICDEAFF. CDR3 nucleotides: TGTGCCAGCATCTGTGATGAAGCTTTCTTT.

The chain combines TRBV5-4 with TRBJ2-1; 7 bases are shared with TRBD1. CDR3 length: 14 residues. With V trimmed by 4 bases and J by 2 bases, 3 bases remained unmatched. Germline CDR1 and CDR2: SGHNT and YYREEE (reference sequence). The CDR3 DNA follows: TGTGCCAGCAGCCGACAGGGAACCTACAATGAGCAGTTCTTC. Protein product: CASSRQGTYNEQFF.

V is TRBV19 and J is TRBJ1-5, with D maybe TRBD1 (5 bases). Trimming took 6 bases from V and 11 from J, leaving 17 bases between them. CDR3 length: 13 amino acids. Germline CDR1 is LNHDA and CDR2 is SQIVND (reference sequence). The DNA of the CDR3 is TGTGCCAGTAGCCAGGGAATCGGTCGAGCCCAGCATTTT. This translates into CASSQGIGRAQHF. The variable domain in full, with the rest retrieved from reference TRBV19 and TRBJ1-5, is DGGITQSPKYLFRKEGQNVTLSCEQNLNHDAMYWYRQDPGQGLRLIYYSQIVNDFQKGDIAEGYSVSREKKESFPLTVTSAQKNPTAFYLCASSQGIGRAQHFGDGTRLSIL.

CDR3 coding DNA: TGTGCCAGCAGTTACCAGGGACTATACACCGGGGAGCTGTTTTTT. It encodes CASSYQGLYTGELFF. The rearrangement uses TRBV6-5 and TRBJ2-2, with 7 bases that match TRBD2. Germline CDR1 is MNHEY and CDR2 is SVGAGI. The V segment lost 2 bases and the J segment 3 bases; nucleotides outside the gene matches: 3. This CDR3 region has 15 residues.

The V gene is TRBV30, the J gene TRBJ2-1; tentatively, D is TRBD1 or TRBD2 (7 bases each). There are 16 residues in the CDR3. CDR1 and CDR2 (germline): GTSNPN, SVGIG (reference sequence). The germline V and J ends were trimmed by 0 bases and 4 bases, with 16 bases remaining between them. CDR3 sequence (DNA): TGTGCCTGGAGTGTGGGAGGGGCAGGGGGTTACAATGAGCAGTTCTTC. Amino acids: CAWSVGGAGGYNEQFF.

The rearrangement links TRBV19 to TRBJ2-1, with D tentatively TRBD2 (5 bases). V shed 3 bases and J shed 4 bases, with 10 bases lying between them. Germline assignment: CDR1 LNHDA and CDR2 SQIVND (reference sequence). The CDR3 has 14 amino acids. CDR3 DNA: TGTGCCAGTAGTATGGAGAGAGGGTACAATGAGCAGTTCTTC. Residues: CASSMERGYNEQFF. The entire variable domain, with the rest obtained from reference TRBV19 and TRBJ2-1, is as follows: DGGITQSPKYLFRKEGQNVTLSCEQNLNHDAMYWYRQDPGQGLRLIYYSQIVNDFQKGDIAEGYSVSREKKESFPLTVTSAQKNPTAFYLCASSMERGYNEQFFGPGTRLTVL.

The V gene is TRBV5-4, the J gene TRBJ2-3; TRBD2 might be the D (5 bases). V gave up 4 bases and J gave up 4 bases, with 16 bases separating them. Germline-derived CDR1 and CDR2 are SGHNT and YYREEE (reference sequence). The length of the CDR3 is 15 residues. The CDR3 nucleotides read TGTGCCAGCAGCCCAACCGCGGGTGGGCCAGATACGCAGTATTTT. Translated, it gives CASSPTAGGPDTQYF.

This chain connects TRBV24-1 to TRBJ2-5; the D gene is possibly TRBD1 (6 bases). In germline, CDR1 is KGHDR, CDR2 SFDVKD. The CDR3 spans 13 residues. The V and J ends lost 6 bases and 5 bases respectively, with 12 bases between them. The CDR3 DNA sequence: TGTGCCACCAGTAGAGTGGGGGCCGAGACCCAGTACTTC. Encoded protein: CATSRVGAETQYF.

The rearrangement uses TRBV19 and TRBJ2-5; no clear D gene. The CDR3 runs 14 residues. CDR1 is LNHDA and CDR2 is SQIVND in the germline V gene (reference sequence). The V gene lost 1 base and the J gene lost 4 bases, with 10 bases spanning the gap. The CDR3 spells CASSIGPVGETQYF. The CDR3 region has the DNA TGTGCCAGTAGTATAGGTCCGGTCGGAGAGACCCAGTACTTC.

The gene calls are TRBV29-1 and TRBJ2-1; TRBD2 aligns across 9 bases. The trim removed 5 bases at V and 1 base at J, leaving 3 bases unmatched. The CDR3 has 14 amino acids. Germline values: CDR1 SQVTM, CDR2 ANQGSEA. CDR3 sequence (DNA): TGCAGCGTTATTAGCGGGAGTTCCTACAATGAGCAGTTCTTC. It codes for CSVISGSSYNEQFF.

The V gene is TRBV11-3, the J gene TRBJ2-2; D is uncertain. CDR1 and CDR2 from the germline V gene are SGHNT and YENEEA. Trimming left V 6 bases short and J 7 bases short, with 9 bases between. CDR3 length: 12 residues. The CDR3 here is CASRLPGGELFF. The DNA of the CDR3 is TGTGCCAGCAGGCTTCCGGGCGGGGAGCTGTTTTTT.

The chain combines TRBV30 with TRBJ1-2; 7 bases match TRBD1. Germline assignment: CDR1 GTSNPN and CDR2 SVGIG (reference sequence). Germline trimming cut 2 bases from V and 6 bases from J; bases unmatched to any gene: 6. This CDR3 is built from 13 residues. The CDR3 DNA reads as TGTGCCTGGAGTAGGTCCACAGGGGATGGCTACACCTTC. Translation: CAWSRSTGDGYTF.

The V and J genes are TRBV2 and TRBJ2-1; maybe TRBD2 (6 bases). V lost 7 bases, J lost 1 base, and 14 bases lay in between. The CDR3 extends over 15 amino acids. Germline CDR1 reads SNHLY; CDR2 reads FYNNEI. The DNA for the CDR3 is TGTGCCAGCAAGGAGACTAGAATATCCTACAATGAGCAGTTCTTC. Translated, it gives CASKETRISYNEQFF.

The V and J genes are TRBV5-1 and TRBJ1-6; D is undetermined. This CDR3 has 15 residues. The V gene's germline CDR1 is SGHRS and CDR2 YFSETQ. With 4 bases removed from V and 6 bases from J, the gap between germline ends came to 14 bases. The CDR3 loop reads CASSPDGRGNSPLHF. The CDR3 DNA reads as TGCGCCAGCAGCCCCGACGGCCGGGGTAATTCACCCCTCCACTTT.

The rearrangement uses TRBV29-1 and TRBJ1-2; weak D call: TRBD1 (5 bases). CDR1 and CDR2 (germline): SQVTM, ANQGSEA. The germline V and J ends were trimmed by 4 bases and 6 bases, with 18 bases remaining between them. The CDR3 length is 14 residues. Here the CDR3 DNA reads TGCAGCGTTGGAGGAGGGCGGTCGGGGGATGGCTACACCTTC. Its protein is CSVGGGRSGDGYTF.

The rearrangement links TRBV5-1 to TRBJ1-5; D remains unclear. This CDR3 is 15 amino acids long. CDR1 and CDR2 from the germline V gene are SGHRS and YFSETQ. V lost 0 bases and J 7 bases, leaving 14 bases between the germline ends. This chain's CDR3 is CASSLAGQQTQPQHF. In DNA, the CDR3 is TGCGCCAGCAGCTTGGCGGGTCAGCAAACCCAGCCCCAGCATTTT.

This clonotype was counted once. This chain uses TRBV3-1 with TRBJ1-6, with D perhaps matching TRBD1 (6 bases). Germline lookup yields CDR1 LGHDT and CDR2 YNNKEL (reference sequence). CDR3 length: 14 amino acids. Trimming pared 2 bases from V and 9 bases from J, leaving 11 bases between. CDR3 sequence: CASSQPLQGSPLHF. The DNA of the CDR3 is TGTGCCAGCAGCCAACCTTTACAGGGTTCACCCCTCCACTTT.

The chain links TRBV12-3 or TRBV12-4 to TRBJ2-2; 7 positions agree with TRBD1. This CDR3 spans 14 amino acids. The V gene end was trimmed by 6 bases and the J gene end by 3 bases; junction bases not matched to a gene: 4. The CDR3: CASSPQGDTGELFF. The CDR3 nucleotides are TGTGCCAGCAGCCCCCAGGGGGACACCGGGGAGCTGTTTTTT.

V and J are TRBV9 and TRBJ2-2, with D unresolved. Trimming stripped 0 bases from V and 5 bases from J, with 8 bases between. Germline values: CDR1 SGDLS, CDR2 YYNGEE. The CDR3 sequence is 14 residues long. The chain's CDR3 is CASSVATDTGELFF. For the CDR3, the DNA is TGTGCCAGCAGCGTAGCTACGGATACCGGGGAGCTGTTTTTT. Full variable domain (outside the CDR3, taken from reference TRBV9 and TRBJ2-2): DSGVTQTPKHLITATGQRVTLRCSPRSGDLSVYWYQQSLDQGLQFLIQYYNGEERAKGNILERFSAQQFPDLHSELNLSSLELGDSALYFCASSVATDTGELFFGEGSRLTVL.

The chain is built from TRBV6-5 and TRBJ2-2; TRBD1 is a possible D gene (6 bases). In germline, CDR1 is MNHEY, CDR2 SVGAGI. The CDR3 loop spans 20 amino acids. V was shortened by 3 bases and J by 7 bases, with 30 bases between the two germline ends. CDR3 sequence reads: CASSYALRGRGKIRDGELFF. The CDR3, as DNA: TGTGCCAGCAGTTATGCCCTACGGGGCAGGGGTAAAATCCGGGACGGGGAGCTGTTTTTT.

The chain carries TRBV14 and TRBJ2-1, with TRBD1 as a possible D gene (6 bases). CDR1 is SGHDN, CDR2 FVKESK, per germline. Trimming pared 5 bases from V and 15 bases from J, leaving 14 bases between. CDR3 length equals 11 residues. The CDR3: CASSSGQQSFF. In nucleotides, the CDR3 is TGTGCCAGCAGCTCGGGACAACAATCGTTCTTC. Using reference TRBV14 and TRBJ2-1 for the parts outside the CDR3, the full variable domain is EAGVTQFPSHSVIEKGQTVTLRCDPISGHDNLYWYRRVMGKEIKFLLHFVKESKQDESGMPNNRFLAERTGGTYSTLKVQPAELEDSGVYFCASSSGQQSFFGPGTRLTVL.

The gene calls are TRBV19 and TRBJ2-1, with D unresolved. Germline CDR1 and CDR2: LNHDA and SQIVND (reference sequence). V was clipped by 0 bases and J by 3 bases, with 9 bases between them. CDR3 length: 15 residues. This CDR3 reads CASSIEVRFYNEQFF. The CDR3 coding sequence is TGTGCCAGTAGTATAGAAGTTCGGTTCTACAATGAGCAGTTCTTC.

This clonotype has a single count. V and J are TRBV20-1 and TRBJ2-1; D not resolved. Germline CDR1 and CDR2: DFQATT and SNEGSKA (reference sequence). The germline V and J ends were trimmed by 5 bases and 5 bases, with 13 bases remaining between them. This CDR3 is built from 13 residues. The CDR3 DNA is TGCAGTGCTCGGACCGGGCCCAACAATGAGCAGTTCTTC. Protein sequence: CSARTGPNNEQFF.

This chain links TRBV29-1 with TRBJ2-7; the D is unclear. Germline CDR1 SQVTM, CDR2 ANQGSEA. The length of the CDR3 is 13 residues. V lost 4 bases and J lost 7, with 17 bases in between. DNA for the CDR3: TGCAGCGTTGGGTCGACCCCCCTTTGGGAGCAGTACTTC. This codes for CSVGSTPLWEQYF.

The rearrangement links TRBV9 to TRBJ2-7, with TRBD2 matching 9 bases. CDR1 and CDR2 (germline): SGDLS, YYNGEE. The CDR3 consists of 15 residues. Trimming cost V 0 bases and J 5 bases; bases outside gene matches: 6. CDR3 loop: CASSVGPSGRNEQYF. The CDR3 nucleotides are TGTGCCAGCAGCGTAGGCCCCAGCGGGAGGAACGAGCAGTACTTC.

The chain combines TRBV4-2 with TRBJ2-5, with TRBD2 as a possible D gene (5 bases). CDR3 length: 14 amino acids. Trimming removed 0 bases from V and 3 bases from J, with 8 bases in between. CDR1 and CDR2 (germline): LGHNA, YNFKEQ. This CDR3 reads CASSQDLREETQYF. CDR3 sequence (DNA): TGTGCCAGCAGCCAAGATTTGAGGGAAGAGACCCAGTACTTC.

The chain combines TRBV6-5 with TRBJ2-5, with 7 nucleotides matching TRBD2. The V gene end was trimmed by 4 bases and the J gene end by 5 bases; junction bases not matched to a gene: 7. There are 14 residues in the CDR3. The V gene's germline CDR1 is MNHEY and CDR2 SVGAGI. Written as DNA, the CDR3 is TGTGCCAGCAGTTGGATGACTAGCATGGAGACCCAGTACTTC. Protein sequence: CASSWMTSMETQYF.